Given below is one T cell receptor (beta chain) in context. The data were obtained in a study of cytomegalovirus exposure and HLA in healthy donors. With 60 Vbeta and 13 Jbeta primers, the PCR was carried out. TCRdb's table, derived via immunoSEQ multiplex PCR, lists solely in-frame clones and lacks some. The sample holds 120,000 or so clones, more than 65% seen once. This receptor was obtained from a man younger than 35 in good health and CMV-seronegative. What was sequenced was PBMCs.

CDR3 protein: CASSRLQGTNTEAFF. In nucleotides, the CDR3 is TGTGCCAGCAGCCGACTCCAGGGAACAAACACTGAAGCTTTCTTT. The chain joins TRBV7-9 to TRBJ1-1, with a tentative D call TRBD1 (5 bases). Germline CDR1 is SEHNR and CDR2 is FQNEAQ (reference sequence). V lost 5 bases and J lost 2, with 15 bases in between. The CDR3 runs to 15 residues.